Shown below are 11 T cell receptor beta chains from a single sample sequenced in a study of CD8+ T cells in alopecia areata. Following RNA extraction, reverse transcription yielded cDNA that acted as the sequencing template. Only in-frame clones appear in the TCRdb table, and some are missing; sequencing was by immunoSEQ multiplex PCR. This sample has roughly 75,000 clones; approximately 60% occur once, and the top ten carry under 20%. This specimen was CD8+ T cells sorted from blood, taken at week 0. These receptor sequences come from a human donor with alopecia areata.

The CDR3 spells CASSLDTISYNEQFF. In nucleotides, the CDR3 is TGTGCCAGCAGCTTGGACACGATCTCCTACAATGAGCAGTTCTTC. This rearrangement joins TRBV5-6 to TRBJ2-1, with D uncertain. CDR1 SGHDT and CDR2 YYEEEE come from the germline V gene. V was shortened by 0 bases and J by 0 bases, with 7 bases between the two germline ends. The CDR3 totals 15 residues. Full variable domain (outside the CDR3, taken from reference TRBV5-6 and TRBJ2-1): DAGVTQSPTHLIKTRGQQVTLRCSPKSGHDTVSWYQQALGQGPQFIFQYYEEEERQRGNFPDRFSGHQFPNYSSELNVNALLLGDSALYLCASSLDTISYNEQFFGPGTRLTVL.

The rearrangement links TRBV9 to TRBJ2-5; 7 positions match TRBD1. The length of the CDR3 is 16 residues. CDR1 is SGDLS and CDR2 is YYNGEE in the germline V gene. V trimming: 2 bases; J trimming: 5 bases; junction bases outside the gene matches: 12. The CDR3 sequence: CASSVGLTGSVETQYF. The CDR3 DNA reads as TGTGCCAGCAGCGTGGGATTGACAGGGTCAGTGGAGACCCAGTACTTC.

The rearrangement uses TRBV27 and TRBJ1-2; 11 nucleotides agree with TRBD1. CDR1 and CDR2 (germline): MNHEY, SMNVEV (reference sequence). The trim removed 1 base at V and 7 bases at J, leaving 5 bases unmatched. The CDR3 loop spans 15 amino acids. The CDR3 sequence: CASSLFGTGGGGYTF. CDR3 coding DNA: TGTGCCAGCAGTTTATTCGGGACAGGGGGTGGTGGCTACACCTTC.

The chain links TRBV29-1 to TRBJ2-2, with D hard to call. This CDR3 comprises 14 residues. CDR1 is SQVTM, CDR2 ANQGSEA, per germline. With 0 bases removed from V and 3 bases from J, the gap between germline ends came to 8 bases. CDR3 DNA: TGCAGCGTTGAAGATGGGCCCTACACCGGGGAGCTGTTTTTT. This translates into CSVEDGPYTGELFF.

This clone was counted between two and nine times. The chain has TRBV7-9 and TRBJ2-1; 8 bases are shared with TRBD2. CDR1 is SEHNR and CDR2 is FQNEAQ in the germline V gene (reference sequence). The CDR3 is 16 amino acids. V shed 5 bases and J 9 bases; nucleotides not matched to a gene: 15. The CDR3 DNA is TGTGCCAGCAGCCCCCCTCCAGCGGGAGTCCAGGGTGAGCAGTTCTTC. This gives the protein CASSPPPAGVQGEQFF.

This clone was picked up many times. This chain joins TRBV6-4 and TRBJ2-3; maybe TRBD2 (6 bases). Per germline, CDR1 MRHNA and CDR2 SNTAGT. The ends were cut back, 3 bases at V and 1 base at J, with 11 bases in the middle. CDR3 length: 15 amino acids. CDR3 bases: TGTGCCAGCAGTGAGGGAGCGGGTGGCACAGATACGCAGTATTTT. Translated: CASSEGAGGTDTQYF.

The chain employs TRBV27 and TRBJ2-1; D unresolved. The V gene lost 2 bases and the J gene lost 3 bases, with 14 bases spanning the gap. CDR1 is MNHEY, CDR2 SMNVEV, per germline (reference sequence). This CDR3 has 16 amino acids. CDR3 region: CASSLKYGPGYNEQFF. The CDR3, as DNA: TGTGCCAGCAGTTTAAAGTACGGGCCCGGCTACAATGAGCAGTTCTTC.

As for this clone: Distinct nucleotide sequences in the sample also encode this CDR3. This chain uses TRBV29-1 with TRBJ2-2; 7 bases fit TRBD1. The CDR3 is 13 amino acids. Trimming removed 2 bases from V and 3 bases from J; junction bases left unmatched: 0. Germline V gene data show CDR1 as SQVTM and CDR2 as ANQGSEA. The CDR3 loop reads CSVEQGDTGELFF. The CDR3 DNA sequence: TGCAGCGTTGAACAGGGGGACACCGGGGAGCTGTTTTTT.

The chain links TRBV10-1 to TRBJ2-1; 8 bases agree with TRBD1. The CDR3 is 18 residues long. V shed 7 bases, J shed 0 bases, and the junction held 14 bases outside the gene matches. Germline V lookup: CDR1 WNHNN, CDR2 SYGVQD (reference sequence). CDR3 protein: CASKSRDRPRNSYNEQFF. As DNA, the CDR3 is TGCGCCAGCAAATCGCGGGACAGGCCCAGGAACTCCTACAATGAGCAGTTCTTC.

This clone has a single count. In DNA, the CDR3 is TGCAGCGTTGAAAGGGAGGACCCAGATACGCAGTATTTT. Residues: CSVEREDPDTQYF. The chain has TRBV29-1 and TRBJ2-3, with a tentative D call TRBD2 (6 bases). The CDR3 has 13 residues. The V gene's germline CDR1 is SQVTM and CDR2 ANQGSEA. The V and J ends lost 2 bases and 4 bases respectively, with 10 bases between them.

The chain employs TRBV7-7 and TRBJ2-1; TRBD2 matches at 12 bases. This CDR3 is built from 14 residues. Germline V gene lookup returns CDR1 SSHAT and CDR2 FNYEAQ (reference sequence). V gave up 5 bases and J gave up 5 bases; unmatched junction bases: 1. CDR3 coding DNA: TGTGCCAGCAGCAGACTAGCGGGGGACAATGAGCAGTTCTTC. Residues: CASSRLAGDNEQFF. Full variable domain (missing parts from reference TRBV7-7 and TRBJ2-1): GAGVSQSPRYKVTKRGQDVTLRCDPISSHATLYWYQQALGQGPEFLTYFNYEAQPDKSGLPSDRFSAERPEGSISTLTIQRTEQRDSAMYRCASSRLAGDNEQFFGPGTRLTVL.